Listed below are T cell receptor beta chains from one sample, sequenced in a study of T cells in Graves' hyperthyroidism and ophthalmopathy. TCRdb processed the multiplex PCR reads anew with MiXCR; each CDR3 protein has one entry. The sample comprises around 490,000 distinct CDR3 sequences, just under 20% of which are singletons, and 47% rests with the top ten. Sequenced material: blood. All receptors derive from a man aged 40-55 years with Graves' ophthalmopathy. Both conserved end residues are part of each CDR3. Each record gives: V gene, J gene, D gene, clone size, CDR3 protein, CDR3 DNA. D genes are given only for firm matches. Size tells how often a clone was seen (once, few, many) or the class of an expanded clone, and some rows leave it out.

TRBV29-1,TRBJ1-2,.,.,CSVEEGMSYDGYTF,TGCAGCGTTGAGGAAGGGATGTCATACGATGGCTACACCTTC
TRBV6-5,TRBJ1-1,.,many,CASSYFRTDVEAFF,TGTGCCAGCAGTTACTTCCGGACCGACGTCGAAGCTTTCTTT
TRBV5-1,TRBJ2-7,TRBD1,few,CASSRTGDNEQYF,TGCGCCAGCAGCCGGACAGGGGATAACGAGCAGTACTTC
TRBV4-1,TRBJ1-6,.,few,CASSPPLGERSPLHF,TGCGCCAGCAGCCCTCCCTTGGGCGAACGGTCACCCCTCCACTTT
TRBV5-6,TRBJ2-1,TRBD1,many,CASSFRGYNEQFF,TGTGCCAGCAGCTTCAGGGGGTACAATGAGCAGTTCTTC
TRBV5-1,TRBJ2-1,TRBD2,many,CASSHGLAGGFYNEQFF,TGCGCCAGCAGCCACGGACTAGCGGGGGGTTTTTACAATGAGCAGTTCTTC
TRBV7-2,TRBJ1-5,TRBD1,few,CASSFGTGGRQPQHF,TGTGCCAGCAGCTTCGGGACAGGGGGCCGTCAGCCCCAGCATTTT
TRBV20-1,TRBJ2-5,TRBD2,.,CSRPSGRGETQYF,TGCAGTCGGCCTAGCGGGAGAGGGGAGACCCAGTACTTC
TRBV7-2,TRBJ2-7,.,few,CASSRFFSGISYEQYF,TGTGCCAGCAGCCGTTTTTTTTCGGGGATCTCCTACGAGCAGTACTTC
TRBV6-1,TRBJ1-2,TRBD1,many,CASTARKTGGYGYTF,TGTGCCAGCACCGCCCGGAAGACAGGGGGCTATGGCTACACCTTC
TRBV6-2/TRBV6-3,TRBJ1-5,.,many,CASRLDTGLHQPQHF,TGTGCCAGCAGGCTGGACACCGGGCTTCATCAGCCCCAGCATTTT
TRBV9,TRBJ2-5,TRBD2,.,CASSVASGGGQETQYF,TGTGCCAGCAGCGTAGCATCGGGGGGGGGGCAAGAGACCCAGTACTTC
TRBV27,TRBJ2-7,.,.,CASSPLDDYEQYF,TGTGCCAGCAGCCCGTTGGACGATTACGAGCAGTACTTC
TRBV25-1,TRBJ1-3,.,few,CASHSSGNTIYF,TGTGCCAGTCACAGCTCTGGAAACACCATATATTTT
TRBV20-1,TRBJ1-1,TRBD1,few,CSARWGQGNTEAFF,TGCAGTGCTAGGTGGGGACAGGGGAACACTGAAGCTTTCTTT
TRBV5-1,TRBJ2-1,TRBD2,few,CASSLTGEGYNEQFF,TGCGCCAGCAGCTTAACGGGGGAGGGATACAATGAGCAGTTCTTC
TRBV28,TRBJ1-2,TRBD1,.,CASTVKQTGVAGYTF,TGTGCCAGCACCGTAAAACAAACAGGGGTAGCTGGCTACACCTTC
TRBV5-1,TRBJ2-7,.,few,CASSLNTVLGEQYF,TGCGCCAGCAGCTTGAACACAGTACTTGGGGAGCAGTACTTC
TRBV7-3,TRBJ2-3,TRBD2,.,CASSPAGLAADTQYF,TGTGCCAGCAGCCCTGCGGGACTAGCGGCGGATACGCAGTATTTT
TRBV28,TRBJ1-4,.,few,CASSLVGPGTTTNEKLFF,TGTGCCAGCAGCCTAGTTGGGCCAGGGACGACAACTAATGAAAAACTGTTTTTT
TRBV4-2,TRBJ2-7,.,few,CASSSPQGYAQYF,TGTGCCAGCAGCTCACCCCAGGGGTACGCGCAGTACTTC
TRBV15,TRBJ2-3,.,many,CATSRLEGRGTDTQYF,TGTGCCACCAGCAGACTGGAGGGTAGGGGCACAGATACGCAGTATTTT
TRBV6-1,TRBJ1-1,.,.,CASKAGTEAFF,TGTGCCAGCAAGGCGGGGACTGAAGCTTTCTTT
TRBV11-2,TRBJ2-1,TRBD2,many,CASSLDSGISNEQFF,TGTGCCAGCAGCTTAGATAGCGGGATCAGCAATGAGCAGTTCTTC
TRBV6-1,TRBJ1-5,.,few,CASSEQGVSNQPQHF,TGTGCCAGCAGTGAACAGGGAGTCAGCAATCAGCCCCAGCATTTT
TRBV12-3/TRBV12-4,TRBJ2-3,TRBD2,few,CASRGLAGGQGTDTQYF,TGTGCCAGCCGGGGACTAGCGGGGGGCCAAGGCACAGATACGCAGTATTTT
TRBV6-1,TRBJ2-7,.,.,CASNVRPGHHEQYF,TGTGCCAGCAATGTCCGGCCAGGTCACCACGAGCAGTACTTC
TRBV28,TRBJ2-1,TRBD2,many,CASSSHAAGYNEQFF,TGTGCCAGCAGTTCTCATGCAGCGGGGTACAATGAGCAGTTCTTC
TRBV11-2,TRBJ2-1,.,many,CASSLESGYSYNEQFF,TGTGCCAGCAGCTTAGAGAGCGGATACTCCTACAATGAGCAGTTCTTC
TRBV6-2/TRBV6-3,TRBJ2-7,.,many,CASSFPVGAYSYEQYF,TGTGCCAGCAGTTTCCCAGTGGGGGCTTACTCCTACGAGCAGTACTTC
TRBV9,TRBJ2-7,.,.,CASSPAGFYEQYF,TGTGCCAGCAGCCCCGCAGGGTTCTACGAGCAGTACTTC
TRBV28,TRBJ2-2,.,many,CASSIDRRNTGELFF,TGTGCCAGCAGCATTGACAGGCGAAACACCGGGGAGCTGTTTTTT
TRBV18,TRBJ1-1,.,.,CASSPMMNTEAFF,TGTGCCAGCTCACCAATGATGAACACTGAAGCTTTCTTT
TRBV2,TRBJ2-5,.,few,CASSEKGLGETQYF,TGTGCCAGCAGTGAGAAAGGACTTGGGGAGACCCAGTACTTC
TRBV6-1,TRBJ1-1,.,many,CASRIRGYGTEAFF,TGTGCCAGCAGAATCAGGGGCTATGGCACTGAAGCTTTCTTT
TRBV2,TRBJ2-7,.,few,CASLGRQSSYEQYF,TGTGCCAGCCTCGGCCGACAGTCCTCCTACGAGCAGTACTTC
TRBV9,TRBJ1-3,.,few,CASSVVDGNTIYF,TGTGCCAGCAGCGTAGTCGATGGAAACACCATATATTTT
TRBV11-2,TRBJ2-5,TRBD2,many,CASSMAGGQETQYF,TGTGCCAGCAGTATGGCGGGGGGACAAGAGACCCAGTACTTC
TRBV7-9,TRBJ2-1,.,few,CASSINRVDEQFF,TGTGCCAGCAGCATCAACAGGGTCGATGAGCAGTTCTTC
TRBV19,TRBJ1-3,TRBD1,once,CASGPRGLNSGNTIYF,TGTGCCAGTGGCCCCAGGGGGCTAAACTCTGGAAACACCATATATTTT
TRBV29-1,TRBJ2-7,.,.,CSASRWGSTNEQYF,TGCAGCGCATCCCGATGGGGGAGCACGAACGAGCAGTACTTC
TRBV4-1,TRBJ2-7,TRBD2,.,CASSPQTGGGTYEQYF,TGTGCCAGCAGCCCCCAGACTGGCGGGGGAACCTACGAGCAGTACTTC
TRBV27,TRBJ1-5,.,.,CASSLYGGNQPQHF,TGTGCCAGCAGTTTATACGGGGGGAATCAGCCCCAGCATTTT
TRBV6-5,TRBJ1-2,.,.,CASSYEQGGRGYTF,TGTGCCAGCAGTTACGAACAGGGTGGAAGGGGCTACACCTTC
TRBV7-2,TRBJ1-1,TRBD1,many,CASSPAIDRVNTEAFF,TGTGCCAGCAGCCCCGCCATCGACAGGGTGAACACTGAAGCTTTCTTT
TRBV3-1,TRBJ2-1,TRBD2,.,CASSQDIAGAYNEQFF,TGTGCCAGCAGCCAAGATATAGCGGGGGCCTACAATGAGCAGTTCTTC
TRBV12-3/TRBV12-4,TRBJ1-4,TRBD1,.,CASSRFQGGANEKLFF,TGTGCCAGCAGTAGGTTTCAGGGGGGAGCTAATGAAAAACTGTTTTTT
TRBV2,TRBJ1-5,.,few,CASSGGGPNQPQHF,TGTGCCAGCAGTGGGGGGGGTCCGAATCAGCCCCAGCATTTT
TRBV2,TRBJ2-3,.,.,CATRSGRKTTDTQYF,TGTGCCACCCGCTCCGGACGGAAAACCACAGATACGCAGTATTTT
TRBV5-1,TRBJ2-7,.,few,CASSLEPLDNKQYF,TGCGCCAGCAGCTTGGAGCCTCTGGACAATAAGCAGTACTTC
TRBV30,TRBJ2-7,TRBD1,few,CAWSVPGGYEQYF,TGTGCCTGGAGTGTCCCAGGGGGCTACGAGCAGTACTTC
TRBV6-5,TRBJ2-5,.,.,CASSSDSQETQYF,TGTGCCAGCAGTTCCGACAGTCAAGAGACCCAGTACTTC
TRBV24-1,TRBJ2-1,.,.,CATSGGTYNEQFF,TGTGCCACCAGTGGCGGTACCTACAATGAGCAGTTCTTC